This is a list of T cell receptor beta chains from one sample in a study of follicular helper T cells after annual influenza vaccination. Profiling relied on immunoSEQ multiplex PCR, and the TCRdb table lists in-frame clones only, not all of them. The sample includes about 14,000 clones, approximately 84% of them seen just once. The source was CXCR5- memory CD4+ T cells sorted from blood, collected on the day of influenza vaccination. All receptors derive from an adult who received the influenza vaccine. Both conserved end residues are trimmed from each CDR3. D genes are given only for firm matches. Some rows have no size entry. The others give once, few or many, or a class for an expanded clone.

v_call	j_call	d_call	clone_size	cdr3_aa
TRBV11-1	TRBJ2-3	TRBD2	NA	ASSFSPGGGDTQY
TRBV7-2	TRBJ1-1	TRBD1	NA	ASSTQGGTEAF
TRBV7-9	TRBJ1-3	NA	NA	ASSLGVGRYSGNTIY
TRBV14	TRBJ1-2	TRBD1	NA	ASSQPGGYGYT
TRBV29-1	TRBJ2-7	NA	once	SARVNYRNYEQY
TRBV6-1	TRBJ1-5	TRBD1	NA	ASSIQGWNQPQH
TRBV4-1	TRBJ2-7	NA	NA	ASSQGIEGGRLQY
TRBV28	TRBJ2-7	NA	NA	ASNTFGGGEQY
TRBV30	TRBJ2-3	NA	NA	AWSTTYTQY
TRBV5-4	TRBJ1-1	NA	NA	ASSLVRRETYTEAF
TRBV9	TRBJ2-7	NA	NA	ASSVGPGDEQY
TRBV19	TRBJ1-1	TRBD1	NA	ASIRTGMNTEAF
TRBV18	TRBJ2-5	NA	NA	ASSPPGETQY
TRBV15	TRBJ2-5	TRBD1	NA	ATSRVDRKETQY
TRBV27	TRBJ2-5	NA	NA	ASSLSAVRYPGQALGTQY
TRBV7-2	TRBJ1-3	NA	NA	ASSLYGQKPPNTIY
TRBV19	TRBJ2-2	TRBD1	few	ASSRRQGAVTGELF
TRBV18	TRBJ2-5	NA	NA	ASSPAEGWETQY
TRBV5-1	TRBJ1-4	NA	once	ASKWVPLLTNEKLF
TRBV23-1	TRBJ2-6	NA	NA	ASSQFRVNGANVLT
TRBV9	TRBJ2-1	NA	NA	ASSVAGANNEQF
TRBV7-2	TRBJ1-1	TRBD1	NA	ASSLQGARVTEAF
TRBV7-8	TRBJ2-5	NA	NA	ASSLRGSRDTLGKTQY
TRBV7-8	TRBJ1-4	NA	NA	ASSLLRMSNEKLF
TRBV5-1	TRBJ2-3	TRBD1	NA	ASSWTGFTDTQY
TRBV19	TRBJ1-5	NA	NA	ASSMERVSNQPQH
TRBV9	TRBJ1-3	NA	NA	ASSDSSGNTIY
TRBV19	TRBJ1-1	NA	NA	ASMRGLNTEAF
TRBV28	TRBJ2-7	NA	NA	ASSWAYEQY
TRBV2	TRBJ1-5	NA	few	ASRNREQPQH
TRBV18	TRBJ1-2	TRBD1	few	ASSPGTGVVSYGYT
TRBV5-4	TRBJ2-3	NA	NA	ASTKDPGTDTQY
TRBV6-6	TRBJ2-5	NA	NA	ASRSRGAQETQY
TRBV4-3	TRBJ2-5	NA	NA	ASSQENRGFQETQY
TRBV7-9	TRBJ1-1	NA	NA	ASSPKYGRRAETTEAF